Presented here are 16 T cell receptor beta chains from one specimen sequenced in a study of blood T cell repertoires in COVID-19. The repertoire was sequenced with immunoSEQ multiplex PCR; TCRdb's copy has only in-frame clones and lacks some. The profile shows about 180,000 clones, around 85% of them singletons. The sample consisted of PBMCs or T cells enriched from blood (not recorded which). The receptors here all came from a man aged 40-55 years who had recovered from COVID-19.

The chain links TRBV29-1 to TRBJ1-1; 10 bases agree with TRBD1. V lost 4 bases, J lost 5 bases, and 10 bases stayed unmatched. From germline, CDR1 is SQVTM and CDR2 ANQGSEA. This CDR3 is built from 15 residues. The CDR3 sequence: CSVASGGQGKTEAFF. CDR3 bases: TGCAGCGTTGCGAGCGGGGGACAGGGGAAGACTGAAGCTTTCTTT.

The V call is TRBV10-3, the J call TRBJ2-3; TRBD2 agrees at 10 bases. This CDR3 spans 17 amino acids. Losses at the gene ends were 4 bases for V and 0 bases for J; bases not matched to a gene: 7. Germline V CDR1 and CDR2: ENHRY, SYGVKD. CDR3 protein: CAISGAGGPQSTDTQYF. The DNA for the CDR3 is TGTGCCATCAGTGGAGCGGGAGGGCCCCAAAGCACAGATACGCAGTATTTT.

Only a few counts were recorded for this clone. The CDR3 protein is CASSLARADSNQPQHF. The CDR3 nucleotides are TGTGCCAGCAGTTTAGCCCGCGCGGACTCAAATCAGCCCCAGCATTTT. This rearrangement joins TRBV28 to TRBJ1-5; no firm D call. This CDR3 contains 16 residues. V lost 2 bases, J lost 4 bases, and 15 bases lay in between. In germline, CDR1 is MDHEN, CDR2 SYDVKM.

V is TRBV7-3 and J is TRBJ2-2; TRBD2 agrees at 11 bases. Trimming removed 6 bases from V and 0 bases from J; junction bases left unmatched: 9. This CDR3 region has 18 residues. Germline CDR1 SGHTA, CDR2 FQGTGA. This CDR3 is CASSHTGTSGSNTGELFF. The CDR3 coding sequence is TGTGCCAGCAGTCACACCGGGACTAGCGGATCGAACACCGGGGAGCTGTTTTTT.

The chain's CDR3 is CASSPDRDRGLGYTF. As DNA, the CDR3 is TGTGCCAGTAGCCCTGACCGGGACAGGGGGCTCGGCTACACCTTC. This sequence joins TRBV19 and TRBJ1-2; 12 nucleotides agree with TRBD1. The CDR3 runs 15 residues. The J segment lost 8 bases and the V segment lost 6 bases, leaving 10 bases of the junction unmatched. Germline values: CDR1 LNHDA, CDR2 SQIVND (reference sequence).

This sequence joins TRBV27 and TRBJ2-1; 9 nucleotides match TRBD2. This CDR3 is 16 amino acids long. With 3 bases clipped from V and 8 bases from J, the junction kept 11 bases outside the gene matches. Per the germline V gene, CDR1 is MNHEY and CDR2 is SMNVEV (reference sequence). The CDR3 DNA follows: TGTGCCAGCAGTTTCGGAAAGCGGGGGGCCGGGTATGAGCAGTTCTTC. Its protein product is CASSFGKRGAGYEQFF.

The CDR3 sequence is CASAQGLNTEAFF. In DNA, the CDR3 is TGTGCCAGCGCCCAGGGGCTGAACACTGAAGCTTTCTTT. The chain joins TRBV9 to TRBJ1-1; the D gene is possibly TRBD1 (6 bases). Germline loops: CDR1 SGDLS, CDR2 YYNGEE. V gave up 7 bases and J gave up 0 bases, with 10 bases separating them. The CDR3 totals 13 residues. Complete variable domain (other parts from reference TRBV9 and TRBJ1-1): DSGVTQTPKHLITATGQRVTLRCSPRSGDLSVYWYQQSLDQGLQFLIQYYNGEERAKGNILERFSAQQFPDLHSELNLSSLELGDSALYFCASAQGLNTEAFFGQGTRLTVV.

The V and J genes are TRBV5-1 and TRBJ1-1, with TRBD1 as a possible D gene (5 bases). CDR1 is SGHRS and CDR2 is YFSETQ in the germline V gene. The CDR3 totals 17 residues. Trimming took off 4 bases at V and 1 base at J, with 20 bases between the two ends. The CDR3 DNA sequence: TGCGCCAGCAGCCAGGGACGCAGGGAGGGGCCGAACACTGAAGCTTTCTTT. Amino acids: CASSQGRREGPNTEAFF.

This sequence joins TRBV19 and TRBJ2-5, with a weak D call TRBD1 (6 bases). V was cut by 5 bases and J by 4 bases, with 14 bases left in between. This CDR3 region has 14 residues. CDR1 and CDR2 (germline): LNHDA, SQIVND (reference sequence). The CDR3 loop reads CASSPGQNRETQYF. CDR3 nucleotides: TGTGCCAGTAGTCCCGGACAGAATCGAGAGACCCAGTACTTC.

V is TRBV24-1 and J is TRBJ2-3; maybe TRBD2 (6 bases). CDR3 length: 22 amino acids. Germline V gene lookup returns CDR1 KGHDR and CDR2 SFDVKD. The germline V and J ends were trimmed by 0 bases and 0 bases, with 27 bases remaining between them. CDR3: CATSDLVPSGNPGVGSTDTQYF. The CDR3 DNA sequence: TGTGCCACCAGTGATTTGGTCCCGTCTGGGAACCCGGGGGTGGGAAGCACAGATACGCAGTATTTT.

The sample holds a few counts of this clone. V usage is TRBV5-6 and J usage is TRBJ1-6; D is uncertain. This CDR3 comprises 13 residues. V dropped 5 bases and J dropped 0 bases, with 3 bases sitting between them. Germline CDR1 and CDR2: SGHDT and YYEEEE. The chain's CDR3 is CASSSSYNSPLHF. The CDR3 DNA reads TGTGCCAGCAGTAGCTCCTATAATTCACCCCTCCACTTT.

The chain combines TRBV4-1 with TRBJ1-4, with TRBD1 matching 7 bases. CDR1 is MGHRA and CDR2 is YSYEKL in the germline V gene. The CDR3 has 17 amino acids. V lost 4 bases to trimming and J lost 8 bases; unmatched junction nucleotides: 16. The CDR3, as DNA: TGCGCCAGCAGCCCCCTTCCCCAGGGGGGATTTGGCGAAAAACTGTTTTTT. Protein product: CASSPLPQGGFGEKLFF.

This sequence joins TRBV5-1 and TRBJ2-7, with TRBD2 matching over 9 bases. The CDR3 has 17 amino acids. V was pared by 2 bases and J by 0 bases, with 9 bases of the junction left unmatched. CDR1 is SGHRS, CDR2 YFSETQ, per germline. The CDR3 DNA reads TGCGCCAGCAGCTTTTCTTTAGCGGGGGCTCCCTCCTACGAGCAGTACTTC. It codes for CASSFSLAGAPSYEQYF.

V usage is TRBV27 and J usage is TRBJ1-2; 9 bases are a match to TRBD1. The germline V gene has CDR1 MNHEY and CDR2 SMNVEV (reference sequence). J lost 8 bases, V lost 5 bases, and 15 bases had no gene match. The CDR3 spans 16 residues. CDR3 in amino acids: CASSPAPGQGVRGYTF. The CDR3 coding sequence is TGTGCCAGCAGTCCAGCCCCGGGACAGGGCGTGCGAGGCTACACCTTC.

The J gene is TRBJ1-2, the V gene TRBV12-5; no clear D. Germline CDR1 reads LGHNT; CDR2 reads FRNRAP. Trimming removed 2 bases at V and 5 bases at J, with 15 bases between. CDR3 size: 15 residues. This CDR3 reads CASGLPTRKWYGYTF. In DNA, the CDR3 is TGTGCTAGTGGTTTGCCAACTCGCAAATGGTATGGCTACACCTTC. The full variable domain, completed using reference TRBV12-5 and TRBJ1-2, is DARVTQTPRHKVTEMGQEVTMRCQPILGHNTVFWYRQTMMQGLELLAYFRNRAPLDDSGMPKDRFSAEMPDATLATLKIQPSEPRDSAVYFCASGLPTRKWYGYTFGSGTRLTVV.

The chain carries TRBV6-5 and TRBJ1-4; tentative D call: TRBD1 (5 bases). Between the trimmed V and J ends, which lost 8 bases and 6 bases, there was a span of 16 bases. This CDR3 comprises 14 residues. CDR1 and CDR2 (germline): MNHEY, SVGAGI. This CDR3 is CASGEPGKDEKLFF. In nucleotides, the CDR3 is TGTGCCAGCGGGGAACCAGGGAAGGATGAAAAACTGTTTTTT.